This is a list of T cell receptor beta chains from one sample in a study of T cell changes during pregnancy in multiple sclerosis. TCRdb keeps only in-frame clones here, not all; method: immunoSEQ multiplex PCR. The sample holds about 33,000 clones; approximately 91% are singletons and the top ten take approximately 3%. The source material was CD4+ T cells from peripheral blood mononuclear cells, sampled in the third trimester of pregnancy. These receptors came from a female donor in good health, enrolled as a control in a pregnancy study. CDR3s include the opening cysteine and the closing phenylalanine or tryptophan. A D gene is named only where the DNA matches it firmly. Clone size, where shown, is once, few, many, or a class for clones that have expanded.

TRBV5-1	NA	TRBJ2-1	14	NA	CASSLAGVGNEQFF	TGCGCCAGCAGCTTGGCAGGGGTTGGGAATGAGCAGTTCTTC
TRBV27	NA	TRBJ1-1	14	once	CASRGDTKNTEAFF	TGTGCCAGCAGGGGTGACACAAAGAACACTGAAGCTTTCTTT
TRBV5-1	TRBD2	TRBJ2-3	16	once	CASSLGLAGLVDTQYF	TGCGCCAGCAGCTTAGGACTAGCGGGGTTGGTAGATACGCAGTATTTT
TRBV18	NA	TRBJ2-5	14	once	CASSLPGGAETQYF	TGTGCCAGCTCACTCCCCGGAGGAGCTGAGACCCAGTACTTC
TRBV18	NA	TRBJ1-1	14	NA	CASSPTPAGSEAFF	TGTGCCAGCTCTCCGACTCCAGCAGGGTCTGAAGCTTTCTTT
TRBV7-6	TRBD1	TRBJ1-3	18	NA	CASSLMDPGGAGGNTIYF	TGTGCCAGCAGCTTAATGGACCCAGGGGGCGCTGGGGGAAACACCATATATTTT
TRBV6-1	NA	TRBJ2-5	14	NA	CASSVPGAYETQYF	TGTGCCAGCAGTGTCCCTGGGGCGTACGAGACCCAGTACTTC
TRBV7-3	NA	TRBJ2-6	18	NA	CASSLLTRMHSGANVLTF	TGTGCCAGCAGCCTTTTGACAAGGATGCACTCTGGGGCCAACGTCCTGACTTTC
TRBV15	TRBD1	TRBJ1-2	17	NA	CATSRDPRQGLNYGYTF	TGTGCCACCAGCAGAGACCCCCGACAGGGGTTAAACTATGGCTACACCTTC
TRBV28	NA	TRBJ2-1	13	NA	CASSSGLSDEQFF	TGTGCCAGCAGTTCGGGGTTAAGCGATGAGCAGTTCTTC
TRBV4-3	NA	TRBJ2-6	15	once	CASSQDIQGANVLTF	TGCGCCAGCAGCCAAGATATACAGGGGGCCAACGTCCTGACTTTC
TRBV6-5	NA	TRBJ2-3	14	NA	CASSYSRVADTQYF	TGTGCCAGCAGTTACTCGAGGGTGGCAGATACGCAGTATTTT
TRBV29-1	NA	TRBJ1-4	15	NA	CSVGGGEKANEKLFF	TGCAGCGTTGGCGGGGGGGAAAAAGCTAATGAAAAACTGTTTTTT
TRBV28	NA	TRBJ2-6	18	NA	CASRARPGLLSGANVLTF	TGTGCCAGCAGGGCCCGTCCGGGACTGCTCTCTGGGGCCAACGTCCTGACTTTC
TRBV10-3	TRBD2	TRBJ2-7	13	NA	CAISEREVSEQYF	TGTGCCATCAGTGAGCGGGAGGTATCCGAGCAGTACTTC
TRBV6-1	TRBD1	TRBJ2-5	11	NA	CASSRDRVQYF	TGTGCCAGCAGTAGAGACAGGGTCCAGTACTTC
TRBV6-1	TRBD1	TRBJ1-2	13	NA	CASSEGTGLGYTF	TGTGCCAGCAGTGAAGGGACAGGGTTGGGCTACACCTTC
TRBV10-3	TRBD2	TRBJ2-1	15	NA	CAISERGGGADEQFF	TGTGCCATCAGTGAGAGAGGCGGGGGGGCCGATGAGCAGTTCTTC
TRBV2	TRBD2	TRBJ2-3	13	NA	CASSTSGTDTQYF	TGTGCCAGCAGTACTAGCGGGACAGATACGCAGTATTTT
TRBV27	NA	TRBJ1-1	15	NA	CASSLLSGKLTEAFF	TGTGCCAGCAGTTTATTGTCGGGGAAACTCACTGAAGCTTTCTTT
TRBV6-1	NA	TRBJ1-1	14	few	CASSEDHRDTEAFF	TGTGCCAGCAGTGAAGACCACCGGGACACTGAAGCTTTCTTT
TRBV21-1	NA	TRBJ2-3	17	NA	CASSKLRSGEGTDTQYF	TGTGCCAGCAGCAAACTTCGTAGCGGGGAGGGGACAGATACGCAGTATTTT
TRBV4-2	NA	TRBJ1-4	14	few	CASSQVGHNEKLFF	TGTGCCAGCAGCCAAGTGGGCCATAATGAAAAACTGTTTTTT
TRBV7-9	TRBD1	TRBJ2-2	16	NA	CASSPTGGSNTGELFF	TGTGCCAGCAGCCCAACAGGGGGCTCGAACACCGGGGAGCTGTTTTTT
TRBV9	NA	TRBJ1-1	15	NA	CASSVETVLTTEAFF	TGTGCCAGCAGCGTAGAAACCGTTCTAACCACTGAAGCTTTCTTT
TRBV6-1	NA	TRBJ1-5	16	once	CASSEGRGFSNQPQHF	TGTGCCAGCAGTGAAGGTAGGGGCTTTAGCAATCAGCCCCAGCATTTT
TRBV6-4	TRBD1	TRBJ2-3	15	NA	CASSDWKQGADTQYF	TGTGCCAGCAGTGACTGGAAACAGGGGGCAGATACGCAGTATTTT
TRBV11-2	TRBD2	TRBJ2-5	17	NA	CASSLDQLAGPEETQYF	TGTGCCAGCAGCTTAGATCAACTAGCGGGGCCCGAAGAGACCCAGTACTTC
TRBV27	NA	TRBJ2-1	13	few	CASSSLQGNEQFF	TGTGCCAGCAGTTCACTTCAGGGAAATGAGCAGTTCTTC
TRBV6-1	NA	TRBJ1-5	14	NA	CASSEGSGYQPQHF	TGTGCCAGCAGTGAAGGGTCGGGGTATCAGCCCCAGCATTTT
TRBV2	NA	TRBJ1-5	13	NA	CASSEARDQPQHF	TGTGCCAGCAGTGAAGCCAGGGATCAGCCCCAGCATTTT
TRBV9	TRBD2	TRBJ2-1	16	NA	CASSPTSVSTGNEQFF	TGTGCCAGCAGCCCCACTAGCGTTTCCACGGGCAATGAGCAGTTCTTC
TRBV7-9	TRBD1	TRBJ2-3	15	NA	CASSFGQGAGDTQYF	TGTGCCAGCAGCTTCGGACAGGGGGCGGGAGATACGCAGTATTTT
TRBV6-5	NA	TRBJ2-7	12	NA	CASGQPGYEQYF	TGTGCCAGCGGACAGCCGGGCTACGAGCAGTACTTC
TRBV2	NA	TRBJ2-2	15	NA	CASSRWREVAGELFF	TGTGCCAGCAGTCGCTGGAGGGAGGTTGCCGGGGAGCTGTTTTTT
TRBV19	TRBD1	TRBJ1-2	14	once	CASTKGTANYGYTF	TGTGCCAGTACGAAGGGGACAGCTAACTATGGCTACACCTTC
TRBV25-1	NA	TRBJ2-1	17	NA	CASSVIGGGSSYNEQFF	TGTGCCAGCAGTGTCATTGGGGGCGGGAGTTCTTACAATGAGCAGTTCTTC
TRBV7-8	NA	TRBJ2-7	13	NA	CASSDEQVREQYF	TGTGCCAGCAGCGATGAACAGGTTCGCGAGCAGTACTTC
TRBV6-5	TRBD1	TRBJ1-4	14	NA	CASRIGQGREKLFF	TGTGCCAGCAGAATCGGACAGGGGCGAGAAAAACTGTTTTTT
TRBV4-1	TRBD1	TRBJ2-3	14	NA	CASSLRQGTDTQYF	TGCGCCAGCAGCCTACGACAGGGAACAGATACGCAGTATTTT
TRBV4-2	TRBD1	TRBJ1-4	16	NA	CASSQDSAGGNEKLFF	TGTGCCAGCAGCCAAGATAGCGCAGGGGGAAATGAAAAACTGTTTTTT
TRBV11-2	NA	TRBJ1-3	13	NA	CASSSTRVNTIYF	TGTGCCAGCAGCTCAACCAGGGTGAACACCATATATTTT
TRBV28	TRBD2	TRBJ2-3	13	NA	CASRDYPSDTQYF	TGTGCCAGCCGGGACTACCCCTCAGATACGCAGTATTTT
TRBV29-1	NA	TRBJ1-2	14	NA	CSVVGGGGNYGYTF	TGCAGCGTTGTGGGGGGGGGCGGCAACTATGGCTACACCTTC
TRBV19	NA	TRBJ1-5	16	NA	CASSIWTAHSNQPQHF	TGTGCCAGTAGTATTTGGACAGCTCATAGCAATCAGCCCCAGCATTTT
TRBV29-1	NA	TRBJ1-2	11	medium-sized	CSVLWTDGYTF	TGCAGCGTTCTGTGGACAGACGGCTACACCTTC
TRBV10-3	NA	TRBJ2-3	15	NA	CAISEGVAGADTQYF	TGTGCCATCAGTGAGGGGGTAGCAGGGGCAGATACGCAGTATTTT
TRBV5-1	NA	TRBJ1-2	12	NA	CASSPGLYGYTF	TGCGCCAGCAGCCCGGGACTTTATGGCTACACCTTC
TRBV28	NA	TRBJ2-1	13	NA	CASSLQGRIEQFF	TGTGCCAGCAGTCTACAGGGTAGGATTGAGCAGTTCTTC
TRBV15	NA	TRBJ1-1	14	NA	CATSRVTGDTEAFF	TGTGCCACCAGTAGGGTCACGGGGGACACTGAAGCTTTCTTT
TRBV9	TRBD1	TRBJ2-1	15	NA	CASSGRDRAPNEQFF	TGTGCCAGCAGCGGCCGGGACAGGGCCCCCAATGAGCAGTTCTTC
TRBV2	TRBD1	TRBJ1-1	13	once	CASKDRVTREAFF	TGTGCCAGCAAGGACAGGGTCACGCGGGAAGCTTTCTTT
TRBV18	TRBD2	TRBJ2-1	13	once	CASSPLAGDEQFF	TGTGCCAGCTCACCACTCGCGGGGGATGAGCAGTTCTTC
TRBV6-5	TRBD1	TRBJ2-1	16	NA	CASSYSNTGGRGEQFF	TGTGCCAGCAGTTACTCGAATACAGGGGGCCGTGGTGAGCAGTTCTTC
TRBV9	NA	TRBJ2-3	12	NA	CASSRQTDTQYF	TGTGCCAGCAGCCGTCAGACAGATACGCAGTATTTT